This passage covers 17 T cell receptor beta chains from one sample sequenced in a study of T cell responses to AZD1222 COVID-19 vaccine. Repertoires were generated with immunoSEQ multiplex PCR, while TCRdb's copy carries only in-frame clones and drops some. The table lists 110,000 or so clones, roughly nine tenths of them singletons. The starting material was peripheral blood, obtained on day 0 of AZD1222 vaccination. These TCRs come from an adult in good health.

This clone was recorded a few times. The genes are TRBV7-3 and TRBJ1-3, with 8 bases identical to TRBD1. This CDR3 is built from 14 residues. Per the germline V gene, CDR1 is SGHTA and CDR2 is FQGTGA. The trim removed 4 bases at V and 4 bases at J, leaving 3 bases unmatched. In DNA, the CDR3 is TGTGCCAGCAGCTCAGGGGGCCTAGGAAACACCATATATTTT. It yields the protein CASSSGGLGNTIYF. Full variable domain (missing parts from reference TRBV7-3 and TRBJ1-3): GAGVSQTPSNKVTEKGKYVELRCDPISGHTALYWYRQSLGQGPEFLIYFQGTGAADDSGLPNDRFFAVRPEGSVSTLKIQRTERGDSAVYLCASSSGGLGNTIYFGEGSWLTVV.

The chain joins TRBV18 to TRBJ2-7, with 9 bases lining up with TRBD1. CDR1 is KGHSH and CDR2 is LQKENI in the germline V gene. There are 15 residues in the CDR3. Losses at the gene ends were 2 bases for V and 6 bases for J; bases not matched to a gene: 8. CDR3 nucleotides: TGTGCCAGCTCACCAGGGACAGGGCGCTGGGGCGAGCAGTACTTC. It is translated as CASSPGTGRWGEQYF.

Written as DNA, the CDR3 is TGTGCCAGCAGCCAATCTTCCCACAGGGGGCTAGGGCACTCACCCCTCCACTTT. As protein: CASSQSSHRGLGHSPLHF. This chain joins TRBV4-2 and TRBJ1-6; TRBD1 aligns across 9 bases. This CDR3 has 18 amino acids. Germline V lookup: CDR1 LGHNA, CDR2 YNFKEQ. Trimming cost V 2 bases and J 10 bases; bases outside gene matches: 15.

V and J are TRBV7-2 and TRBJ2-5, with a possible D match to TRBD1 (6 bases). Germline lookup yields CDR1 SGHTA and CDR2 FQGNSA. The CDR3 length is 16 residues. Trimming left V 1 base short and J 5 bases short, with 17 bases between. For the CDR3, the DNA is TGTGCCAGCAGCTTAGAAGGGGCGGGCCAGGGGGAGACCCAGTACTTC. This encodes CASSLEGAGQGETQYF.

This chain connects TRBV7-2 to TRBJ1-3; D is possibly TRBD1 (6 bases). Trimming removed 8 bases at V and 0 bases at J, with 17 bases between. Germline V gene sequence: CDR1 SGHTA, CDR2 FQGNSA. The length of the CDR3 is 16 residues. The CDR3 loop reads CASANGGTLSGNTIYF. CDR3 in DNA: TGTGCCAGCGCCAATGGGGGGACACTCTCTGGAAACACCATATATTTT.

The chain links TRBV28 to TRBJ2-7; 8 positions agree with TRBD1. The CDR3 contains 15 residues. With V trimmed by 4 bases and J by 3 bases, 8 bases remained unmatched. Germline V gene sequence: CDR1 MDHEN, CDR2 SYDVKM. CDR3 sequence: CASSSSGQEFYEQYF. The CDR3 DNA follows: TGTGCCAGCAGTTCCTCGGGACAGGAATTCTACGAGCAGTACTTC.

This rearrangement joins TRBV28 to TRBJ1-2; 10 bases match TRBD1. The V gene end was trimmed by 4 bases and the J gene end by 6 bases; junction bases not matched to a gene: 14. The CDR3 contains 17 residues. CDR1 is MDHEN, CDR2 SYDVKM, per germline. Written as DNA, the CDR3 is TGTGCCAGCAGTTCGTTATGGACAGGGGGGTCCAGGCATGGCTACACCTTC. Encoded protein: CASSSLWTGGSRHGYTF.

The V and J genes are TRBV10-2 and TRBJ2-7; TRBD1 matches 11 bases. The CDR3 is 14 amino acids. The trim removed 6 bases at V and 6 bases at J, leaving 7 bases unmatched. Germline V CDR1 and CDR2: WSHSY, SAAADI. CDR3 residues: CASRPGTGGGEQYF. The CDR3 DNA is TGCGCCAGCAGACCCGGGACAGGGGGTGGCGAGCAGTACTTC.

The chain carries TRBV7-9 and TRBJ2-1, with D uncertain. CDR1 and CDR2 from the germline V gene are SEHNR and FQNEAQ (reference sequence). The germline V and J ends were trimmed by 5 bases and 0 bases, with 11 bases remaining between them. The CDR3 length is 15 residues. CDR3 nucleotide sequence: TGTGCCAGCAGCCCCCCGGGCGGCTCCTACAATGAGCAGTTCTTC. Its translation is CASSPPGGSYNEQFF.

The chain employs TRBV7-9 and TRBJ1-4; D remains unclear. The CDR3 totals 14 residues. V was clipped by 5 bases and J by 7 bases, with 14 bases between them. CDR1 SEHNR and CDR2 FQNEAQ come from the germline V gene (reference sequence). Here the CDR3 DNA reads TGTGCCAGCAGCCAGGACGGGCGAGGTGAAAAACTGTTTTTT. Translation gives CASSQDGRGEKLFF.

The genes are TRBV5-1 and TRBJ2-3, with D tentatively TRBD1 (6 bases). Trimming removed 2 bases from V and 2 bases from J, with 9 bases in between. The CDR3 consists of 14 residues. In germline, CDR1 is SGHRS, CDR2 YFSETQ. The CDR3 is CASSFQGPTDTQYF. The CDR3 nucleotides are TGCGCCAGCAGCTTTCAGGGGCCCACAGATACGCAGTATTTT.

V is TRBV7-9 and J is TRBJ1-1; D may be TRBD1 (5 bases). V was clipped by 7 bases and J by 2 bases, with 14 bases between them. Germline values: CDR1 SEHNR, CDR2 FQNEAQ (reference sequence). The CDR3 has 14 residues. The CDR3: CASKTGTDNTEAFF. CDR3 in DNA: TGTGCCAGCAAGACCGGGACGGACAACACTGAAGCTTTCTTT. Together with reference TRBV7-9 and TRBJ1-1, the CDR3 gives the full variable domain: DTGVSQNPRHKITKRGQNVTFRCDPISEHNRLYWYRQTLGQGPEFLTYFQNEAQLEKSRLLSDRFSAERPKGSFSTLEIQRTEQGDSAMYLCASKTGTDNTEAFFGQGTRLTVV.

The CDR3 DNA follows: TGTGCCAGCAGTCCCCCACTCAGCAGGGGGCAAGAGACCCAGTACTTC. This gives the protein CASSPPLSRGQETQYF. The chain links TRBV27 to TRBJ2-5, with 7 nucleotides matching TRBD1. Germline values: CDR1 MNHEY, CDR2 SMNVEV (reference sequence). CDR3 size: 16 residues. J gave up 2 bases and V 5 bases, and 11 bases lay outside the gene matches.

This chain connects TRBV6-5 to TRBJ1-6; D is ambiguous. The CDR3 loop spans 13 amino acids. Germline values: CDR1 MNHEY, CDR2 SVGAGI. V lost 4 bases and J lost 8, with 9 bases in between. The CDR3 DNA is TGTGCCAGCAGTTCCGGCGGCCATTCACCCCTCCACTTT. This encodes CASSSGGHSPLHF.

V and J are TRBV2 and TRBJ1-4; weak D call: TRBD1 (6 bases). V lost 7 bases and J 2 bases, leaving 11 bases between the germline ends. Germline lookup yields CDR1 SNHLY and CDR2 FYNNEI. CDR3 length: 14 amino acids. The CDR3 loop reads CASTGGQTNEKLFF. In nucleotides, the CDR3 is TGTGCCAGCACTGGCGGACAGACTAATGAAAAACTGTTTTTT.

V is TRBV3-1 (or the pseudogene TRBV3-2) and J is TRBJ2-1; 8 nucleotides agree with TRBD2. The CDR3 spans 21 residues. CDR1 and CDR2 from the germline V gene are LGHDT and YNNKEL (reference sequence). V gave up 2 bases and J gave up 4 bases; unmatched junction bases: 22. CDR3 in amino acids: CASSQQHLAREGPHPYNEQFF. CDR3 nucleotide sequence: TGTGCCAGCAGCCAACAACACCTAGCCCGGGAGGGCCCTCATCCATACAATGAGCAGTTCTTC.

This rearrangement joins TRBV4-2 to TRBJ2-5; TRBD2 might be the D (6 bases). The CDR3 is 17 amino acids. Germline CDR1 LGHNA, CDR2 YNFKEQ. Trimming pared 1 base from V and 5 bases from J, leaving 20 bases between. The CDR3: CASSQGGTEGWLETQYF. The CDR3 DNA reads TGTGCCAGCAGCCAAGGAGGGACTGAGGGCTGGCTGGAGACCCAGTACTTC.